These 31 T cell receptor beta chains came from one sample sequenced in a study of blood T cells in healthy people across ages. With a J-beta primer mix and a sample-barcoded 5' primer, a second PCR ran about 7 to 12 cycles. Each CDR3 protein is one row after TCRdb ran MiXCR on the 5' RACE reads. The data hold about 780,000 distinct CDR3 sequences, with around two thirds observed a single time. Specimen: blood. The receptor source for this set is a man aged 25-45 years in good health.

V is TRBV11-1 and J is TRBJ1-6; 9 nucleotides align to TRBD1. The CDR3 has 14 residues. Per germline, CDR1 SGHAT and CDR2 FQDESV (reference sequence). With 5 bases clipped from V and 9 bases from J, the junction kept 5 bases outside the gene matches. CDR3 amino acids: CASSPTGGGSPLHF. In DNA form, the CDR3 reads TGTGCCAGCAGCCCGACAGGGGGAGGTTCACCCCTCCACTTT. Supplemented by reference TRBV11-1 and TRBJ1-6, the full variable domain reads EAEVAQSPRYKITEKSQAVAFWCDPISGHATLYWYRQILGQGPELLVQFQDESVVDDSQLPKDRFSAERLKGVDSTLKIQPAELGDSAMYLCASSPTGGGSPLHFGNGTRLTVT.

The chain has TRBV21-1 and TRBJ2-3; the table assigns TRBD2, which was not confirmed against the DNA. TRBV21-1 constitutes a pseudogene. CDR3 length: 18 amino acids. CDR3 coding DNA: TGTGCCAGCAGCAAAGTTTGTGGCAGGGAGAGGCACACAGATACGCAGTATTTT. It encodes CASSKVCGRERHTDTQYF.

A few counts support this clonotype. This rearrangement joins TRBV7-6 to TRBJ2-7, with D perhaps matching TRBD1 (5 bases). The V and J ends lost 1 base and 6 bases respectively, with 13 bases between them. This CDR3 contains 14 residues. Per the germline V gene, CDR1 is SGHVS and CDR2 is FNYEAQ. This chain's CDR3 is CASSLEGRATEQYF. CDR3 sequence (DNA): TGTGCCAGCAGCTTAGAAGGCAGGGCGACCGAGCAGTACTTC.

The chain is built from TRBV4-3 and TRBJ1-2, with D possibly matching TRBD1 (6 bases). The germline gives CDR1 LGHNA, CDR2 YSLEER. Trimming left V 4 bases short and J 2 bases short, with 14 bases between. The CDR3 extends over 15 amino acids. The CDR3 DNA follows: TGCGCCAGCAGCCGACAAACGGGGGGCAACTATGGCTACACCTTC. Amino acid sequence: CASSRQTGGNYGYTF.

Only one count was recorded for this clonotype. At one end, the junction sequence differs from germline, possibly due to a read error. CDR3 sequence reads: CTSSSNRAGYTF. CDR3 sequence (DNA): TGTACCAGCAGCTCGAACAGGGCCGGATACACCTTC. V usage is TRBV25-1 and J usage is TRBJ1-2, with a weak D call TRBD1 (6 bases). CDR1 MGHDK and CDR2 SYGVNS come from the germline V gene. The CDR3 spans 12 residues.

This clonotype has a handful of counts. The chain links TRBV9 to TRBJ2-5, with D uncertain. Per germline, CDR1 SGDLS and CDR2 YYNGEE. CDR3 length: 16 amino acids. Trimming took off 3 bases at V and 2 bases at J, with 17 bases between the two ends. CDR3 protein: CASSDGGTSEQETQYF. DNA for the CDR3: TGTGCCAGCAGCGACGGCGGTACTTCAGAGCAAGAGACCCAGTACTTC.

This chain links TRBV12-3 or TRBV12-4 with TRBJ2-5; TRBD2 might be the D (5 bases). This CDR3 is 12 amino acids long. V lost 5 bases and J 3 bases, leaving 7 bases between the germline ends. CDR3 DNA: TGTGCCAGCAGTGACGGGAAAGAGACCCAGTACTTC. It yields the protein CASSDGKETQYF.

This clonotype has at least ten counts. V gene TRBV7-2 combines with J gene TRBJ2-7; D is unclear. This CDR3 comprises 13 residues. V was trimmed by 1 base and J by 6 bases, leaving 10 bases between them. Germline CDR1 is SGHTA and CDR2 is FQGNSA. The CDR3 sequence is CASSLVPISEQYF. DNA of the CDR3: TGTGCCAGCAGCTTAGTCCCTATTAGCGAGCAGTACTTC.

CDR3 amino acids: CASSLSVGAAYGYTF. In nucleotides, the CDR3 is TGTGCCAGCAGTTTATCGGTCGGGGCGGCCTATGGCTACACCTTC. The V call is TRBV28, the J call TRBJ1-2; maybe TRBD1 (5 bases). CDR1 is MDHEN and CDR2 is SYDVKM in the germline V gene. V lost 1 base and J 4 bases, leaving 13 bases between the germline ends. This CDR3 contains 15 residues.

The CDR3 DNA sequence: TGTGCCAGCAGCGCAGAGGCTAGCGGGGGAGGCGATACGCAGTATTTT. It specifies CASSAEASGGGDTQYF. V usage is TRBV7-8 and J usage is TRBJ2-3; 10 bases agree with TRBD2. This CDR3 contains 16 residues. The junction had 11 bases not matched to a gene; V was cut back by 5 bases and J by 6 bases. The V gene's germline CDR1 is SGHVS and CDR2 FQNEAQ.

The chain recombines TRBV7-3 with TRBJ2-6; 7 bases line up with TRBD1. J was trimmed by 2 bases and V by 3 bases; bases with no gene match: 4. The germline V gene has CDR1 SGHTA and CDR2 FQGTGA. The CDR3 runs 16 residues. The CDR3: CASSFTGVPGANVLTF. CDR3 in DNA: TGTGCCAGCAGCTTTACAGGGGTACCTGGGGCCAACGTCCTGACTTTC.

The chain joins TRBV20-1 to TRBJ1-1, with TRBD1 as a possible D gene (5 bases). CDR1 is DFQATT and CDR2 is SNEGSKA in the germline V gene (reference sequence). The CDR3 length is 13 residues. DNA for the CDR3: TGCAATGCCAGCAGGGCGGGAGAGACTGAAGCTTTCTTT. This gives the protein CNASRAGETEAFF.

This rearrangement joins TRBV2 to TRBJ1-2; the match to TRBD1 covers 7 bases. V lost 8 bases and J lost 8; bases outside the gene matches: 5. CDR1 is SNHLY and CDR2 is FYNNEI in the germline V gene. The CDR3 covers 11 residues. The chain's CDR3 is CASETGRGYTF. CDR3 bases: TGTGCCAGCGAGACAGGGCGCGGCTACACCTTC.

This clonotype has a handful of counts. The CDR3 region has the DNA TGTGCCAGCAGTGAACAGGGCTCTGGGGCCAACGTCCTGACTTTC. Its protein product is CASSEQGSGANVLTF. The rearrangement joins TRBV25-1 to TRBJ2-6, with D perhaps matching TRBD1 (5 bases). Germline loops: CDR1 MGHDK, CDR2 SYGVNS. The CDR3 spans 15 residues. V gave up 2 bases and J gave up 0 bases, with 5 bases separating them.

The V gene is TRBV7-6, the J gene TRBJ1-5; 8 bases fit TRBD1. Germline V gene sequence: CDR1 SGHVS, CDR2 FNYEAQ. This CDR3 spans 17 amino acids. V gave up 0 bases and J gave up 7 bases; unmatched junction bases: 11. CDR3 amino acids: CASSLAFGQGENQPQHF. The DNA of the CDR3 is TGTGCCAGCAGCTTAGCTTTTGGACAGGGAGAGAACCAGCCCCAGCATTTT.

This clonotype was picked up a small number of times. V gene TRBV19 combines with J gene TRBJ2-3; maybe TRBD2 (6 bases). Deletions cut 5 bases from V and 2 bases from J, with 11 bases between. In germline, CDR1 is LNHDA, CDR2 SQIVND (reference sequence). This CDR3 is 14 amino acids long. CDR3: CASSSGLTTDTQYF. For the CDR3, the DNA is TGTGCCAGTAGTTCGGGACTTACCACAGATACGCAGTATTTT.

V is TRBV20-1 and J is TRBJ1-4, with D maybe TRBD1 (5 bases). V was cut by 3 bases and J by 5 bases, with 10 bases left in between. The germline gives CDR1 DFQATT, CDR2 SNEGSKA (reference sequence). The CDR3 is made up of 13 amino acids. The CDR3, as DNA: TGCAGTGCTAGTGAGGGGTTAAATGAAAAACTGTTTTTT. Translated, it gives CSASEGLNEKLFF.

V and J are TRBV3-1 and TRBJ2-1; the match to TRBD1 covers 8 bases. J gave up 3 bases and V 0 bases, and 4 bases lay outside the gene matches. Germline V gene data show CDR1 as LGHDT and CDR2 as YNNKEL (reference sequence). This CDR3 spans 16 amino acids. Here the CDR3 reads CASSQDQGAGYNEQFF. The CDR3 DNA is TGTGCCAGCAGCCAAGATCAGGGGGCTGGCTACAATGAGCAGTTCTTC.

The chain combines TRBV5-1 with TRBJ2-4, with a possible D match to TRBD1 (5 bases). The DNA end lines up better with TRBJ2-7; the J call may be wrong. Germline V gene sequence: CDR1 SGHRS, CDR2 YFSETQ. This CDR3 has 14 amino acids. The CDR3 protein is CASSLHDRNSEQYF. The CDR3, as DNA: TGCGCCAGCAGCCTTCACGACAGAAACAGCGAGCAGTACTTC.

The genes are TRBV6-6 and TRBJ1-5; TRBD1 is a possible D gene (5 bases). Trimming cost V 7 bases and J 3 bases, with 16 bases left between them. The CDR3 spans 15 residues. The germline gives CDR1 MNHNY, CDR2 SVGAGI (reference sequence). CDR3 sequence: CASTSLSGNNQPQHF. The CDR3 bases are TGTGCCAGCACCTCCCTGTCAGGGAACAATCAGCCCCAGCATTTT.

This clonotype has a handful of counts. The V call is TRBV28, the J call TRBJ2-7; a weak D match, TRBD2 (6 bases). V shed 7 bases and J shed 4 bases, with 14 bases lying between them. Per germline, CDR1 MDHEN and CDR2 SYDVKM. The CDR3 is 13 amino acids. The CDR3 bases are TGTGCCAGCACTCACGTGGGACTTTACGAGCAGTACTTC. It is translated as CASTHVGLYEQYF.

This clonotype was recorded a few times. The rearrangement links TRBV29-1 to TRBJ2-4, with D possibly called TRBD1 or TRBD2 (5 bases each). The CDR3 totals 13 residues. V lost 0 bases to trimming and J lost 13 bases, with 16 bases between them. Germline assignment: CDR1 SQVTM and CDR2 ANQGSEA. CDR3 sequence reads: CSVEDPGTGEQYF. The CDR3 DNA is TGCAGCGTTGAAGATCCGGGGACGGGTGAGCAGTACTTC.

There are a few counts of this clonotype. This chain links TRBV7-9 with TRBJ1-2; 8 nucleotides align to TRBD1. The CDR3 consists of 16 residues. V lost 4 bases to trimming and J lost 0 bases; unmatched junction nucleotides: 7. CDR1 is SEHNR, CDR2 FQNEAQ, per germline (reference sequence). CDR3 sequence reads: CASSSTDRGPNYGYTF. CDR3 DNA sequence: TGTGCCAGCAGCTCGACCGACAGGGGACCTAACTATGGCTACACCTTC.

This clonotype was found once. The V and J genes are TRBV6-5 and TRBJ2-7; 7 bases map to TRBD1. CDR1 is MNHEY, CDR2 SVGAGI, per germline. CDR3 length: 13 amino acids. After removal of 6 bases from V and 5 bases from J, the junction contained 7 bases not matched to a gene. CDR3 sequence reads: CASRWDRENEQYF. The CDR3 nucleotides are TGTGCCAGCAGGTGGGACAGAGAAAACGAGCAGTACTTC.

The chain has TRBV9 and TRBJ2-4; D is undetermined. Germline assignment: CDR1 SGDLS and CDR2 YYNGEE. This CDR3 spans 13 amino acids. Between the trimmed V and J ends, which lost 4 bases and 3 bases, there was a span of 8 bases. This CDR3 is CASSPRGKNIQYF. CDR3 bases: TGTGCCAGCAGCCCCAGAGGCAAAAACATTCAGTACTTC.

This sequence joins TRBV20-1 and TRBJ2-3; D is ambiguous. CDR1 is DFQATT, CDR2 SNEGSKA, per germline (reference sequence). The CDR3 consists of 12 residues. Trimming cost V 3 bases and J 4 bases, with 8 bases left between them. CDR3 nucleotides: TGCAGTGCTAGTCTAGGGTCAGATACGCAGTATTTT. Amino acid sequence: CSASLGSDTQYF.

The rearrangement links TRBV4-3 to TRBJ2-1; possibly TRBD2 for D (5 bases). V was cut by 1 base and J by 9 bases, with 10 bases left in between. The CDR3 is 13 amino acids. Germline V gives CDR1 LGHNA, CDR2 YSLEER. The CDR3 nucleotides are TGCGCCAGCAGCCAAGTTGTGGGGAGTGAGCAGTTCTTC. This gives the protein CASSQVVGSEQFF.

The V gene is TRBV27, the J gene TRBJ2-7; 10 bases agree with TRBD1. The CDR3 loop spans 14 amino acids. The V segment lost 6 bases and the J segment 4 bases; nucleotides outside the gene matches: 6. Germline V gene data show CDR1 as MNHEY and CDR2 as SMNVEV (reference sequence). This CDR3 is CASRPGQGQYEQYF. CDR3 coding DNA: TGTGCCAGCAGGCCGGGACAGGGGCAATACGAGCAGTACTTC.

The V and J genes are TRBV7-2 and TRBJ1-2; D perhaps matches TRBD1 (6 bases). Germline values: CDR1 SGHTA, CDR2 FQGNSA. Trimming took off 7 bases at V and 2 bases at J, with 17 bases between the two ends. There are 15 residues in the CDR3. CDR3 protein: CASILSQGWNYGYTF. DNA for the CDR3: TGTGCCAGCATTCTATCACAGGGCTGGAACTATGGCTACACCTTC.

The chain links TRBV20-1 to TRBJ2-5; D ambiguous. There are 12 residues in the CDR3. The V gene's germline CDR1 is DFQATT and CDR2 SNEGSKA (reference sequence). Trimming pared 6 bases from V and 3 bases from J, leaving 11 bases between. The CDR3 spells CSAPHEEETQYF. The CDR3 nucleotides are TGCAGTGCCCCTCATGAGGAAGAGACCCAGTACTTC.

This clonotype came up a few times. The chain carries TRBV11-1 and TRBJ2-7, with 7 nucleotides matching TRBD2. The CDR3 runs 23 residues. V shed 7 bases, J shed 0 bases, and the junction held 33 bases outside the gene matches. Germline CDR1 reads SGHAT; CDR2 reads FQDESV (reference sequence). The DNA for the CDR3 is TGTGCCAGCACCGATCCGACTGGGGGGAGGGACGAACCACGTAAAGGGGTCTCCTACGAGCAGTACTTC. Translating gives CASTDPTGGRDEPRKGVSYEQYF. The full variable domain, with the rest looked up from reference TRBV11-1 and TRBJ2-7, is EAEVAQSPRYKITEKSQAVAFWCDPISGHATLYWYRQILGQGPELLVQFQDESVVDDSQLPKDRFSAERLKGVDSTLKIQPAELGDSAMYLCASTDPTGGRDEPRKGVSYEQYFGPGTRLTVT.